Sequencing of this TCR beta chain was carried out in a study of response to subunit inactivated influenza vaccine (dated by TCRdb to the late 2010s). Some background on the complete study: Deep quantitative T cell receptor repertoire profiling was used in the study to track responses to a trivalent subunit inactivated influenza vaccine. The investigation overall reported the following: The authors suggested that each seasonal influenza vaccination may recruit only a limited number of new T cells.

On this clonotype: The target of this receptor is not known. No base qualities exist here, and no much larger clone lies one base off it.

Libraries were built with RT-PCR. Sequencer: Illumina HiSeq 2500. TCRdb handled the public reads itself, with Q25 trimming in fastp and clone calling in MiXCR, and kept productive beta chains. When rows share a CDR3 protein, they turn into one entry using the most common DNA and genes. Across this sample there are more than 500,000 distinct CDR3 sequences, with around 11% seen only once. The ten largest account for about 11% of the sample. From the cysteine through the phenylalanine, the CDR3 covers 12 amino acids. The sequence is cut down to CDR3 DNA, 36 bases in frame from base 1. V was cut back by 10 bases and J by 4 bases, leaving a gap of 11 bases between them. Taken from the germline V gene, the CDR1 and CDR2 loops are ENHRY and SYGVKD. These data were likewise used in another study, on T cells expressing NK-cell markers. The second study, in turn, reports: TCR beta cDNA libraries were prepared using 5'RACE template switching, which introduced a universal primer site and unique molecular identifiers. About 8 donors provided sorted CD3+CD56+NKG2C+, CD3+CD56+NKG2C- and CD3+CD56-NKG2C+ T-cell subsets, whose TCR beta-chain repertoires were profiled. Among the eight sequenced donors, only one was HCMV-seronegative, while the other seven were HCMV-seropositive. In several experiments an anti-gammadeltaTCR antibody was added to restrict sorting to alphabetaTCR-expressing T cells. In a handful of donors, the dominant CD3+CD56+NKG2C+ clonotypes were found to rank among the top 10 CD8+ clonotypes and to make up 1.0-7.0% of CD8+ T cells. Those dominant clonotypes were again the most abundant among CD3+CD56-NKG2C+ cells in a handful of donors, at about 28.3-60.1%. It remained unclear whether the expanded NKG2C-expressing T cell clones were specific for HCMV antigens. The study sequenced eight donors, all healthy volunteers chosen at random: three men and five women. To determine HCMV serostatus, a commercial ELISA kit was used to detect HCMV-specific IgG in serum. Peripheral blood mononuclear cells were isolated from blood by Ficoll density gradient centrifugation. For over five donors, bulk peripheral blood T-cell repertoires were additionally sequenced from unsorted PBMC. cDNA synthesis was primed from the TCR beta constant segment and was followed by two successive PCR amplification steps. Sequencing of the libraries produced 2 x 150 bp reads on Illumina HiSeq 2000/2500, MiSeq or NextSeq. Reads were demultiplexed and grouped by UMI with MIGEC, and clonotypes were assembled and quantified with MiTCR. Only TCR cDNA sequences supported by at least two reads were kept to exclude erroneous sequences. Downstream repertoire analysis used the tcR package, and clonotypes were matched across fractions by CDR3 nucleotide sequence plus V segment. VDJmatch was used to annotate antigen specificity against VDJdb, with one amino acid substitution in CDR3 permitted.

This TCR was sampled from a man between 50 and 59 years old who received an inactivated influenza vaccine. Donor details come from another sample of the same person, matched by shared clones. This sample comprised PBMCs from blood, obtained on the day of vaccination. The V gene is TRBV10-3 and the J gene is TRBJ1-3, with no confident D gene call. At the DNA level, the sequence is TGTGCCACCAGGACCCCAGGAAACACCATATATTTT. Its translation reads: CATRTPGNTIYF.